A single sample gave rise to the 28 T cell receptor beta chains below, sequenced in a study of shared clonotypes between healthy human individuals. Some clones are missing from TCRdb's copy, which holds only in-frame ones; the method was immunoSEQ multiplex PCR. The sample yields about 380,000 clones, 96% seen once. The specimen sequenced was memory CD8+ T cells sorted from blood. The subset: CD45RO+ cells pooled with CCR7-negative TemRA cells. These receptors were collected from a man in his thirties or forties in good health.

V is TRBV7-8 and J is TRBJ2-3, with 8 bases fitting TRBD1. Germline CDR1 reads SGHVS; CDR2 reads FQNEAQ. V was clipped by 5 bases and J by 2 bases; unmatched bases: 3. The CDR3 has 14 amino acids. DNA of the CDR3: TGTGCCAGCAGCCGGACAGGGATCACAGATACGCAGTATTTT. Translating it yields CASSRTGITDTQYF.

The chain employs TRBV29-1 and TRBJ1-1; TRBD1 is a possible D gene (6 bases). The germline V gene encodes CDR1 SQVTM and CDR2 ANQGSEA. This CDR3 comprises 14 residues. V lost 3 bases and J 4 bases, leaving 15 bases between the germline ends. The CDR3 sequence is CSVDKTGGSTEAFF. The CDR3 DNA follows: TGCAGCGTTGATAAGACAGGCGGGAGCACTGAAGCTTTCTTT.

The chain has TRBV10-1 and TRBJ1-4, with D maybe TRBD1 (6 bases). CDR1 is WNHNN, CDR2 SYGVQD, per germline (reference sequence). Deletions cut 4 bases from V and 10 bases from J, with 10 bases between. The length of the CDR3 is 12 residues. In DNA, the CDR3 is TGCGCCAGCAGTGCGGACAGAGGAAAACTGTTTTTT. This sequence encodes CASSADRGKLFF.

V and J are TRBV27 and TRBJ2-3, with 11 positions matching TRBD2. The germline CDR1 and CDR2 sequences are MNHEY and SMNVEV (reference sequence). The CDR3 sequence is 16 residues long. Trimming cost V 6 bases and J 2 bases; bases outside gene matches: 7. This CDR3 is CASRRVSGRVTDTQYF. The CDR3 DNA sequence: TGTGCCAGCAGACGGGTTAGCGGGAGGGTCACAGATACGCAGTATTTT.

The chain joins TRBV18 to TRBJ2-1; TRBD2 matches 9 bases. The J segment lost 7 bases and the V segment lost 3 bases, leaving 7 bases of the junction unmatched. The CDR3 has 15 residues. Germline values: CDR1 KGHSH, CDR2 LQKENI. CDR3 sequence reads: CASSPGPSGVNEQFF. The CDR3 bases are TGTGCCAGCTCACCGGGCCCTAGCGGGGTTAATGAGCAGTTCTTC.

The chain combines TRBV10-1 with TRBJ2-2; D unclear. The ends were cut back, 1 base at V and 2 bases at J, with 5 bases in the middle. This CDR3 comprises 14 residues. Germline CDR1 reads WNHNN; CDR2 reads SYGVQD (reference sequence). CDR3 sequence reads: CASSEWLNTGELFF. CDR3 sequence (DNA): TGCGCCAGCAGTGAGTGGCTTAACACCGGGGAGCTGTTTTTT.

The gene calls are TRBV7-9 and TRBJ1-2, with 8 positions matching TRBD1. V was clipped by 8 bases and J by 4 bases; unmatched bases: 6. CDR3 length: 13 amino acids. Germline V lookup: CDR1 SEHNR, CDR2 FQNEAQ (reference sequence). This CDR3 is CASLIGQGYGYTF. The CDR3 nucleotides are TGTGCCAGCCTCATCGGACAGGGCTATGGCTACACCTTC.

The chain employs TRBV18 and TRBJ2-3; 8 bases fit TRBD1. CDR3 length: 14 amino acids. Germline assignment: CDR1 KGHSH and CDR2 LQKENI. V trimming: 5 bases; J trimming: 1 base; junction bases outside the gene matches: 2. The CDR3 DNA follows: TGTGCCAGCTCAAAGGGACAGGGCACAGATACGCAGTATTTT. Translating gives CASSKGQGTDTQYF.

The chain is built from TRBV25-1 and TRBJ2-1; D might be TRBD2 (5 bases). This CDR3 is 14 amino acids long. The V end was cut by 4 bases, the J end by 8 bases, with 15 bases between. Germline CDR1 is MGHDK and CDR2 is SYGVNS. The CDR3 here is CASSGEPGKDEQFF. The CDR3 DNA reads TGTGCCAGCAGTGGCGAGCCGGGGAAGGATGAGCAGTTCTTC. Using reference TRBV25-1 and TRBJ2-1 for the parts outside the CDR3, the full variable domain is EADIYQTPRYLVIGTGKKITLECSQTMGHDKMYWYQQDPGMELHLIHYSYGVNSTEKGDLSSESTVSRIRTEHFPLTLESARPSHTSQYLCASSGEPGKDEQFFGPGTRLTVL.

V and J are TRBV5-1 and TRBJ2-1; no definite D call. V shed 0 bases and J shed 3 bases, with 13 bases lying between them. Germline V lookup: CDR1 SGHRS, CDR2 YFSETQ. The CDR3 extends over 16 amino acids. The CDR3 protein is CASSLVGQHYYNEQFF. DNA for the CDR3: TGCGCCAGCAGCTTGGTAGGCCAGCACTACTACAATGAGCAGTTCTTC.

V usage is TRBV28 and J usage is TRBJ1-1, with TRBD1 identical over 7 bases. The ends lost 8 bases at V and 1 base at J; junction bases unmatched: 10. Germline CDR1 and CDR2: MDHEN and SYDVKM. CDR3 size: 15 residues. The CDR3 DNA sequence: TGTGCCAGCCCAGCAGCAGGGGGTGAGAACACTGAAGCTTTCTTT. It encodes CASPAAGGENTEAFF. The full variable domain, its missing parts supplied by reference TRBV28 and TRBJ1-1, is DVKVTQSSRYLVKRTGEKVFLECVQDMDHENMFWYRQDPGLGLRLIYFSYDVKMKEKGDIPEGYSVSREKKERFSLILESASTNQTSMYLCASPAAGGENTEAFFGQGTRLTVV.

This chain uses TRBV28 with TRBJ1-1, with a possible D match to TRBD1 (6 bases). The CDR3 contains 13 residues. V shed 6 bases and J shed 4 bases, with 12 bases lying between them. The germline V gene encodes CDR1 MDHEN and CDR2 SYDVKM. This CDR3 is CASSRTGSTEAFF. The CDR3 DNA is TGTGCCAGCAGCCGCACAGGGAGCACTGAAGCTTTCTTT.

About this clone: Other nucleotide sequences from this sample produce the same CDR3. The chain is built from TRBV5-1 and TRBJ2-2; D unclear. This CDR3 contains 13 residues. V lost 4 bases and J 5 bases, leaving 9 bases between the germline ends. Per germline, CDR1 SGHRS and CDR2 YFSETQ. In nucleotides, the CDR3 is TGCGCCAGCAGCCCCTCCCGGACCGGGGAGCTGTTTTTT. Protein sequence: CASSPSRTGELFF.

This clone has a single count. The V and J genes are TRBV6-1 and TRBJ2-5; 9 bases are shared with TRBD1. Germline CDR1 reads MNHNS; CDR2 reads SASEGT. The J segment lost 5 bases and the V segment lost 8 bases, leaving 12 bases of the junction unmatched. The CDR3 covers 15 residues. CDR3 residues: CASYHRDRVRETQYF. The CDR3 DNA follows: TGTGCCAGCTATCATCGGGACAGGGTTAGGGAGACCCAGTACTTC.

V gene TRBV20-1 combines with J gene TRBJ2-7; 7 bases are a match to TRBD1. The J segment lost 4 bases and the V segment lost 8 bases, leaving 5 bases of the junction unmatched. The length of the CDR3 is 11 residues. Germline CDR1 and CDR2: DFQATT and SNEGSKA (reference sequence). The CDR3 nucleotides read TGCAGTACAGGGGAGACATACGAGCAGTACTTC. It encodes CSTGETYEQYF.

About this clone: Other DNA sequences in this specimen translate into the identical CDR3. The chain couples TRBV5-1 to TRBJ2-2; D is uncertain. Trimming stripped 1 base from V and 1 base from J, with 2 bases between. The CDR3 is 13 residues long. CDR1 and CDR2 (germline): SGHRS, YFSETQ. The CDR3 here is CASSLQNTGELFF. The CDR3 region has the DNA TGCGCCAGCAGCTTGCAGAACACCGGGGAGCTGTTTTTT.

J is TRBJ1-4 and V is TRBV7-9; D might be TRBD1 (6 bases). V was trimmed by 3 bases and J by 2 bases, leaving 13 bases between them. Germline lookup yields CDR1 SEHNR and CDR2 FQNEAQ (reference sequence). The CDR3 has 16 residues. The CDR3 bases are TGTGCCAGCAGCTTCACGGGGGGGCGGACTAATGAAAAACTGTTTTTT. Translated, it gives CASSFTGGRTNEKLFF.

V usage is TRBV4-2 and J usage is TRBJ2-1; D may correspond to TRBD1 or TRBD2 (5 bases each). V lost 1 base to trimming and J lost 6 bases, with 22 bases between them. Per the germline V gene, CDR1 is LGHNA and CDR2 is YNFKEQ. The CDR3 length is 18 residues. CDR3: CASSQVPDKLRGRNEQFF. The CDR3 nucleotides are TGTGCCAGCAGCCAAGTCCCCGACAAATTGAGGGGCCGCAATGAGCAGTTCTTC.

CDR3 in DNA: TGTGCCAGCAGCTGGACAGGGGGCTACGAGCAGTACTTC. Amino acids: CASSWTGGYEQYF. The V call is TRBV7-3, the J call TRBJ2-7; 10 bases match TRBD1. The ends lost 4 bases at V and 3 bases at J; junction bases unmatched: 0. Germline V gives CDR1 SGHTA, CDR2 FQGTGA. This CDR3 contains 13 residues.

The chain is built from TRBV4-2 and TRBJ1-5, with D possibly being TRBD1 (6 bases). The CDR3 loop spans 16 amino acids. Germline values: CDR1 LGHNA, CDR2 YNFKEQ. V was clipped by 0 bases and J by 4 bases, with 13 bases between them. CDR3 sequence reads: CASSQDSGQLNQPQHF. DNA for the CDR3: TGTGCCAGCAGCCAAGATAGCGGACAGCTTAATCAGCCCCAGCATTTT.

The V and J genes are TRBV6-6 and TRBJ2-7; D is uncertain. CDR1 is MNHNY, CDR2 SVGAGI, per germline (reference sequence). Trimming shortened V by 3 bases and J by 4 bases, and 19 bases separated the two germline ends. The CDR3 runs 16 residues. The CDR3 loop reads CASSYYPSRREYEQYF. CDR3 DNA: TGTGCCAGCAGTTATTATCCCAGTAGGAGAGAGTACGAGCAGTACTTC.

V is TRBV7-8 and J is TRBJ2-5; TRBD1 aligns across 7 bases. The CDR3 is made up of 16 amino acids. Germline values: CDR1 SGHVS, CDR2 FQNEAQ. With 4 bases clipped from V and 2 bases from J, the junction kept 10 bases outside the gene matches. The CDR3 DNA reads TGTGCCAGCAGCTATCGGGACAGCTTACTTCAAGAGACCCAGTACTTC. Amino acids: CASSYRDSLLQETQYF.

The chain carries TRBV9 and TRBJ2-2; TRBD2 matches 7 bases. The CDR3 spans 16 residues. The ends lost 0 bases at V and 3 bases at J; junction bases unmatched: 5. Germline CDR1 SGDLS, CDR2 YYNGEE. The CDR3 bases are TGTGCCAGCAGCGTAGGGCGCGGGAGTTACACCGGGGAGCTGTTTTTT. Amino acids: CASSVGRGSYTGELFF. The full variable domain, its missing parts supplied by reference TRBV9 and TRBJ2-2, is DSGVTQTPKHLITATGQRVTLRCSPRSGDLSVYWYQQSLDQGLQFLIQYYNGEERAKGNILERFSAQQFPDLHSELNLSSLELGDSALYFCASSVGRGSYTGELFFGEGSRLTVL.

The chain couples TRBV19 to TRBJ1-3, with D possibly matching TRBD1 (5 bases). V gave up 8 bases and J gave up 4 bases, with 15 bases separating them. The CDR3 is made up of 14 amino acids. The V gene's germline CDR1 is LNHDA and CDR2 SQIVND (reference sequence). The CDR3 nucleotides read TGTGCCAGTTCCCCGGGACCTCCGGGAAACACCATATATTTT. Amino acids: CASSPGPPGNTIYF.

With regard to this clone: This specimen includes other DNA sequences encoding the same CDR3. This CDR3 is CASSLAGGNTEAFF. DNA for the CDR3: TGTGCCAGCTCACTAGCAGGGGGGAACACTGAAGCTTTCTTT. The genes are TRBV18 and TRBJ1-1, with 7 bases matching TRBD1. The germline V gene has CDR1 KGHSH and CDR2 LQKENI. The trim removed 4 bases at V and 1 base at J, leaving 3 bases unmatched. There are 14 residues in the CDR3.

The rearrangement uses TRBV27 and TRBJ2-5, with D possibly matching TRBD2 (5 bases). V was pared by 5 bases and J by 0 bases, with 7 bases between. This CDR3 has 13 amino acids. Germline V gene sequence: CDR1 MNHEY, CDR2 SMNVEV (reference sequence). The CDR3 region is CASSPGNQETQYF. DNA for the CDR3: TGTGCCAGCAGTCCCGGGAACCAAGAGACCCAGTACTTC.

The chain joins TRBV5-1 to TRBJ2-1, with D possibly matching TRBD2 (6 bases). Germline V lookup: CDR1 SGHRS, CDR2 YFSETQ. V was clipped by 3 bases and J by 0 bases, with 19 bases between them. The CDR3 is 18 amino acids. The CDR3 DNA is TGCGCCAGCAGCTCCCTGCCGGGAGAGAGGGTCTCCTACAATGAGCAGTTCTTC. Amino acid sequence: CASSSLPGERVSYNEQFF.

The gene calls are TRBV6-4 and TRBJ1-5; D call uncertain. The CDR3 is 15 amino acids. CDR1 is MRHNA and CDR2 is SNTAGT in the germline V gene. V gave up 6 bases and J gave up 2 bases, with 14 bases separating them. DNA for the CDR3: TGTGCCAGCAGCCCCCCCCCTAAAGGCAATCAGCCCCAGCATTTT. This gives the protein CASSPPPKGNQPQHF.